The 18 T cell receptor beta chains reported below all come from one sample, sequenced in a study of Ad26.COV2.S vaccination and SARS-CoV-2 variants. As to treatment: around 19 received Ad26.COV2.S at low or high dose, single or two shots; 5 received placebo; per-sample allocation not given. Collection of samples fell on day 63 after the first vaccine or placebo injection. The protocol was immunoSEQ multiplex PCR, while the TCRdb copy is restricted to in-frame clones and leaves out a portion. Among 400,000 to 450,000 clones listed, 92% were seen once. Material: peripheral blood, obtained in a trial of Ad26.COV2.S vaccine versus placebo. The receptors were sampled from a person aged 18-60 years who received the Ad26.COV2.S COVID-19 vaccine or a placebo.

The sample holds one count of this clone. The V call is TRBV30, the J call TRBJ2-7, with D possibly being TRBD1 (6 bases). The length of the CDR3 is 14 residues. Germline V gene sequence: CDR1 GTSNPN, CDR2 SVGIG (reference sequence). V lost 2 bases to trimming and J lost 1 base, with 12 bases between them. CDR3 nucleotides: TGTGCCTGGAGTATGGGGGCAGGGTCCTACGAGCAGTACTTC. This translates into CAWSMGAGSYEQYF.

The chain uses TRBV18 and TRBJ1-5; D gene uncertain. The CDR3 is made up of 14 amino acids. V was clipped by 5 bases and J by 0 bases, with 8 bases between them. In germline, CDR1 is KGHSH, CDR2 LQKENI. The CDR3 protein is CASSAKDSNQPQHF. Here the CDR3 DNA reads TGTGCCAGCTCAGCCAAAGATAGCAATCAGCCCCAGCATTTT.

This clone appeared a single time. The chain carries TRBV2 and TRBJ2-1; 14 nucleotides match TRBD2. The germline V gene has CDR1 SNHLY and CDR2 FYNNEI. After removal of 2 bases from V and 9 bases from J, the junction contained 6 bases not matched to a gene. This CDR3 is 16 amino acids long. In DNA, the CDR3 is TGTGCCAGCAGTGAAACCCGGACTAGCGGGGGGCGTGAGCAGTTCTTC. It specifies CASSETRTSGGREQFF.

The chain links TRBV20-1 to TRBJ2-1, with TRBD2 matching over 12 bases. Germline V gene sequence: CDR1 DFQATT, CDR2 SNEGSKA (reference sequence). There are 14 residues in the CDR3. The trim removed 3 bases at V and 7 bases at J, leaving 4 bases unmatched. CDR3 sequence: CSASVGTSGNEQFF. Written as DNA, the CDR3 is TGCAGTGCTAGTGTCGGGACTAGCGGGAATGAGCAGTTCTTC.

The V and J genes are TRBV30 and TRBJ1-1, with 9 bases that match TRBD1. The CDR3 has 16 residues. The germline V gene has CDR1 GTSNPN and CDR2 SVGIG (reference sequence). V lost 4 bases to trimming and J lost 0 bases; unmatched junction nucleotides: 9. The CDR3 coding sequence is TGTGCCTGGATTCGAAGGACAGGGGCTATGAACACTGAAGCTTTCTTT. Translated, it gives CAWIRRTGAMNTEAFF. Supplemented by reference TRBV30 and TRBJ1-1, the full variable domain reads SQTIHQWPATLVQPVGSPLSLECTVEGTSNPNLYWYRQAAGRGLQLLFYSVGIGQISSEVPQNLSASRPQDRQFILSSKKLLLSDSGFYLCAWIRRTGAMNTEAFFGQGTRLTVV.

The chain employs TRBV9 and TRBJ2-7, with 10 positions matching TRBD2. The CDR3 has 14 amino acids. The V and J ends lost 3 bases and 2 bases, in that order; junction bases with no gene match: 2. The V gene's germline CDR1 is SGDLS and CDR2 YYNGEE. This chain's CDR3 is CASSASGGAYEQYF. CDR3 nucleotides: TGTGCCAGCAGCGCTAGCGGGGGTGCCTACGAGCAGTACTTC.

The CDR3 reads CASSLVGLPTDEQFF. The CDR3 DNA reads TGCGCCAGCAGCCTCGTGGGGCTCCCCACCGATGAGCAGTTCTTC. The rearrangement links TRBV4-1 to TRBJ2-1; D is possibly TRBD1 (5 bases). The germline V gene has CDR1 MGHRA and CDR2 YSYEKL. V was shortened by 4 bases and J by 8 bases, with 18 bases between the two germline ends. The CDR3 has 15 residues.

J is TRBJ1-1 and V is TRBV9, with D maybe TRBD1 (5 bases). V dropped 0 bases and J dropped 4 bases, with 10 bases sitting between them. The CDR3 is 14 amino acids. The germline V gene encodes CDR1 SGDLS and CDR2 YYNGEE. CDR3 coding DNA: TGTGCCAGCAGCGTAGATCAGGGAGTCACTGAAGCTTTCTTT. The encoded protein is CASSVDQGVTEAFF.

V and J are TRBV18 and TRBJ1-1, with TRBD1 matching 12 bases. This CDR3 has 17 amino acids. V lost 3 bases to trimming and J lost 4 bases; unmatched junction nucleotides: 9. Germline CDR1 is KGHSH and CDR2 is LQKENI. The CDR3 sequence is CASSPGGTGGWSTEAFF. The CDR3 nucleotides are TGTGCCAGCTCACCGGGCGGGACAGGGGGCTGGAGCACTGAAGCTTTCTTT.

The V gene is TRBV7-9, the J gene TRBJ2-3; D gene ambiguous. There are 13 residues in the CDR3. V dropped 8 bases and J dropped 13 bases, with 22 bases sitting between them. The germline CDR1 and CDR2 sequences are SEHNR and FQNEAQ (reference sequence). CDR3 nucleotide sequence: TGTGCCAGCGGGTCTGGCACGGCGCACTGGGAGTATTTT. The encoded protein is CASGSGTAHWEYF.

CDR3 bases: TGTGCCAGCATGGCGAGAGGGGTCGGCAATGAGCAGTTCTTC. Translated: CASMARGVGNEQFF. The genes are TRBV6-5 and TRBJ2-1; D may correspond to TRBD1 or TRBD2 (5 bases each). The CDR3 is 14 residues long. Germline assignment: CDR1 MNHEY and CDR2 SVGAGI. Between the trimmed V and J ends, which lost 7 bases and 6 bases, there was a span of 16 bases.

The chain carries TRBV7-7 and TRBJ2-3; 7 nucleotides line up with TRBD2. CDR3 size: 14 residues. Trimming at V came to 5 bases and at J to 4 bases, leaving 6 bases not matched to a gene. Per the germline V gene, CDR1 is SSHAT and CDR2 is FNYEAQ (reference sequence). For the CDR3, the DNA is TGTGCCAGCAGCCCACGGGGGGATTCAGATACGCAGTATTTT. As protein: CASSPRGDSDTQYF.

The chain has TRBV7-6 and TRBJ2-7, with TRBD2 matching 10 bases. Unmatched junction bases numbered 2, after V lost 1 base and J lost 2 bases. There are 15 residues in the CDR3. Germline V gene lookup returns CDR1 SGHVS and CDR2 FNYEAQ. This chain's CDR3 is CASSLEAGGTYEQYF. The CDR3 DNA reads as TGTGCCAGCAGCTTAGAAGCGGGGGGGACCTACGAGCAGTACTTC. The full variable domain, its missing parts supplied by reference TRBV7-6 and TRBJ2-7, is GAGVSQSPRYKVTKRGQDVALRCDPISGHVSLYWYRQALGQGPEFLTYFNYEAQQDKSGLPNDRFSAERPEGSISTLTIQRTEQRDSAMYRCASSLEAGGTYEQYFGPGTRLTVT.

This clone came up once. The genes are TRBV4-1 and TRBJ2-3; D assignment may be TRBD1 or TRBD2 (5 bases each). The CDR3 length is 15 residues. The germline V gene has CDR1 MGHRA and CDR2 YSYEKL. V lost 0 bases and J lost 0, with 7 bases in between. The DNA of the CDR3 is TGCGCCAGCAGCCAAGAGGGACCGAGCACAGATACGCAGTATTTT. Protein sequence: CASSQEGPSTDTQYF.

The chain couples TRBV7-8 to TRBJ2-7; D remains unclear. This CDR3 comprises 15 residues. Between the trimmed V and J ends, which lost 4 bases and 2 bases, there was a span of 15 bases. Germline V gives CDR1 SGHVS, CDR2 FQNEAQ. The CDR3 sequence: CASSSPTEPPYEQYF. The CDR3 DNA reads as TGTGCCAGCAGCTCCCCTACAGAACCTCCCTACGAGCAGTACTTC.

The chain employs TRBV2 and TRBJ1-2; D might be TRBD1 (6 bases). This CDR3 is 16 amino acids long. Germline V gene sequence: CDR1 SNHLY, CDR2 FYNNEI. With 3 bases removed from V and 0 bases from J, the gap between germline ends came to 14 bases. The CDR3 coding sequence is TGTGCCAGCAGTGACCCGGGGAGGGGGGCTAACTATGGCTACACCTTC. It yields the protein CASSDPGRGANYGYTF.

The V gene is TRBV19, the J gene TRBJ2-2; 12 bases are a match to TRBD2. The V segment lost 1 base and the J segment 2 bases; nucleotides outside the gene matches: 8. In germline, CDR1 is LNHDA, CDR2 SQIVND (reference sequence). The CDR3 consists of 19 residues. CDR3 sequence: CASSIGSRLAGANTGELFF. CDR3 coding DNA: TGTGCCAGTAGTATAGGTTCGCGACTAGCGGGGGCTAACACCGGGGAGCTGTTTTTT.

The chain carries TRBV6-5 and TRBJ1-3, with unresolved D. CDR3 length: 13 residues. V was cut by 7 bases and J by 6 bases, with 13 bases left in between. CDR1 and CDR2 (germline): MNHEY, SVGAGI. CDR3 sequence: CASTTPAANTIYF. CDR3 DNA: TGTGCCAGCACCACTCCGGCAGCAAACACCATATATTTT.